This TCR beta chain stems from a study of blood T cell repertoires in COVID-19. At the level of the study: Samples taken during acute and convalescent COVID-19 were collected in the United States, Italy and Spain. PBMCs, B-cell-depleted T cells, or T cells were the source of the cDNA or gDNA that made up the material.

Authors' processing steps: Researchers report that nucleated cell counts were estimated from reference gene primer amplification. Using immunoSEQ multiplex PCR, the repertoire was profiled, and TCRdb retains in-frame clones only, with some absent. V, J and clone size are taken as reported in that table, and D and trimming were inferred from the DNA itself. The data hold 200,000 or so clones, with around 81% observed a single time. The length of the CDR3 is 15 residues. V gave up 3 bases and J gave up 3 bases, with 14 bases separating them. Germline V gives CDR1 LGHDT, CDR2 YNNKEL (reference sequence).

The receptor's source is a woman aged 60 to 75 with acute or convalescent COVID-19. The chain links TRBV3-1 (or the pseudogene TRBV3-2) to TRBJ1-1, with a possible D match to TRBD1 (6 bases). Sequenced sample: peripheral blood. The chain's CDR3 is CASSHRGGGYTEAFF. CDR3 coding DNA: TGTGCCAGCAGCCATCGGGGGGGCGGGTACACTGAAGCTTTCTTT.